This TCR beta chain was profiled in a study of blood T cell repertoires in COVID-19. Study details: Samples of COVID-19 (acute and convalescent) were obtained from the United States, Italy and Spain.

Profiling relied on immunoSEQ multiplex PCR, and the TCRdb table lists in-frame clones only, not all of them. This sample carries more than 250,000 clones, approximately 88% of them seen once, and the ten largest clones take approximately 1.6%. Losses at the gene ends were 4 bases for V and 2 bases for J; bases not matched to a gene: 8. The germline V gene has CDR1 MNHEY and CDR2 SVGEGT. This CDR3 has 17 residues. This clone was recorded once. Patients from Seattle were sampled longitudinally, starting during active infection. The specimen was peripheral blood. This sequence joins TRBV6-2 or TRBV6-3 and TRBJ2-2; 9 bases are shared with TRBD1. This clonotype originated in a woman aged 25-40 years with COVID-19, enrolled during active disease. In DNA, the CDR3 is TGTGCCAGCAGTTGGACAGGGGAGTTGGTAAACACCGGGGAGCTGTTTTTT. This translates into CASSWTGELVNTGELFF.